The rows below give T cell receptor beta chains drawn from one sample of a study of T cell responses to AZD1222 COVID-19 vaccine. Here immunoSEQ multiplex PCR was the method, and the copy in TCRdb shows in-frame clones only, minus some. The sample records about 120,000 clones, about nine tenths being singletons. The material sequenced was peripheral blood, taken on day 0 of AZD1222 vaccination. The origin of the receptors is an adult in good health. Both conserved end residues are part of each CDR3. Each record gives: clone size, D gene, V gene, J gene, CDR3 protein, CDR3 DNA. A D gene is named only where the DNA matches it firmly. Rows give clone size only sometimes, using once, few, many, or a class for an expanded clone.

>-|TRBD1|TRBV4-2|TRBJ1-2
CASSHRGQRPNYGYTF
TGTGCCAGCAGCCATCGGGGACAGAGACCAAACTATGGCTACACCTTC
>-|-|TRBV2|TRBJ1-2
CASSDIRSGLYGYTF
TGTGCCAGCAGTGACATAAGGTCAGGGTTATATGGCTACACCTTC
>once|-|TRBV12-1|TRBJ1-2
CASSSRGGRNGYTF
TGTGCCAGCAGCTCCCGTGGGGGACGTAATGGCTACACCTTC
>-|-|TRBV9|TRBJ2-2
CASSVRGSGGTGELFF
TGTGCCAGCAGCGTACGGGGTAGCGGTGGCACCGGGGAGCTGTTTTTT
>-|TRBD1|TRBV10-3|TRBJ1-4
CAIRPETGGSEKLFF
TGTGCCATCAGGCCTGAGACAGGGGGGAGTGAAAAACTGTTTTTT
>-|TRBD2|TRBV20-1|TRBJ2-7
CSASPAGVREQYF
TGCAGTGCTAGTCCTGCGGGGGTCCGCGAGCAGTACTTC
>-|-|TRBV24-1|TRBJ2-1
CATSEGRYEQFF
TGTGCCACCAGTGAGGGGAGGTATGAGCAGTTCTTC
>once|-|TRBV6-5|TRBJ2-1
CASSYSAGSYNEQFF
TGTGCCAGCAGTTACTCCGCGGGGAGCTACAATGAGCAGTTCTTC
>-|-|TRBV5-1|TRBJ2-7
CASSLRSYEQYF
TGCGCCAGCAGCCTGAGGTCCTACGAGCAGTACTTC
>-|TRBD1|TRBV5-1|TRBJ1-1
CASSLGPLARQGESFF
TGCGCCAGCAGCTTGGGCCCCCTCGCCAGACAGGGGGAGTCTTTCTTT
>once|-|TRBV6-5|TRBJ1-4
CASSLDEKLFF
TGTGCCAGCAGCCTAGATGAAAAACTGTTTTTT
>-|-|TRBV27|TRBJ2-7
CASSRRAPFELLYEQYF
TGTGCCAGCAGTAGGAGGGCACCTTTTGAACTCCTCTACGAGCAGTACTTC
>-|-|TRBV6-1|TRBJ1-1
CASSEVIRDSLGAFF
TGTGCCAGCAGTGAAGTCATCCGGGACTCCCTGGGGGCTTTCTTT
>once|-|TRBV6-4|TRBJ2-2
CASSDSEGYTGELFF
TGTGCCAGCAGTGACTCAGAGGGCTACACCGGGGAGCTGTTTTTT
>-|-|TRBV4-1|TRBJ2-7
CASSLLQGSGLSYEQYF
TGCGCCAGCAGCCTATTGCAAGGAAGCGGGTTATCCTACGAGCAGTACTTC
>-|-|TRBV7-2|TRBJ2-5
CASSLGYRETQYF
TGTGCCAGCAGCTTGGGATATCGAGAGACCCAGTACTTC
>-|-|TRBV4-2|TRBJ1-4
CASSILRGTNEKLFF
TGTGCCAGCAGCATACTGAGGGGGACTAATGAAAAACTGTTTTTT
>-|-|TRBV15|TRBJ1-5
CATSSGREQPQHF
TGTGCCACCAGCAGTGGGAGGGAGCAGCCCCAGCATTTT
>-|-|TRBV19|TRBJ1-6
CASSIVGGQSSYNSPLHF
TGTGCCAGTAGTATAGTTGGGGGCCAGAGCTCCTATAATTCACCCCTCCACTTT
>-|-|TRBV14|TRBJ1-2
CASSQISGNYGYTF
TGTGCCAGCAGCCAAATTTCAGGGAACTATGGCTACACCTTC
>once|-|TRBV5-1|TRBJ2-7
CASSSGTGDWDEQYF
TGCGCCAGCAGCTCCGGGACCGGTGATTGGGACGAGCAGTACTTC
>-|TRBD2|TRBV29-1|TRBJ2-3
CSVDDSGADTQYF
TGCAGCGTTGATGATAGCGGGGCTGATACGCAGTATTTT
>-|-|TRBV19|TRBJ2-7
CASSTVLLSYEQYF
TGTGCCAGTTCGACAGTACTTCTATCCTACGAGCAGTACTTC
>few|TRBD1|TRBV5-1|TRBJ1-1
CASSYGQGNTEAFF
TGCGCCAGCAGCTATGGACAGGGGAACACTGAAGCTTTCTTT
>-|-|TRBV14|TRBJ2-7
CASSQELGFRYEQYF
TGTGCCAGCAGCCAAGAATTGGGGTTCAGGTACGAGCAGTACTTC
>-|-|TRBV18|TRBJ1-1
CASSRDTRNTEAFF
TGTGCCAGCTCACGAGACACCCGGAACACTGAAGCTTTCTTT
>-|-|TRBV30|TRBJ1-2
CAWSTGNYGYTF
TGTGCCTGGAGTACTGGCAACTATGGCTACACCTTC
>-|TRBD1|TRBV23-1|TRBJ2-1
CASSHSKTGNPYNEQFF
TGCGCCAGCAGTCATTCTAAGACAGGGAACCCCTACAATGAGCAGTTCTTC
>-|-|TRBV4-1|TRBJ1-2
CASSPSQGPLGGYTF
TGCGCCAGCAGCCCCTCCCAGGGTCCGCTAGGAGGCTACACCTTC
>-|-|TRBV2|TRBJ1-1
CASLQGLMNTEAFF
TGTGCCAGCTTACAGGGCCTAATGAACACTGAAGCTTTCTTT
>-|-|TRBV4-2|TRBJ1-5
CASSFASNQPQHF
TGTGCCAGCAGCTTTGCTAGCAATCAGCCCCAGCATTTT
>-|TRBD1|TRBV29-1|TRBJ1-1
CSASQGTGTEAFF
TGCAGCGCATCACAGGGGACGGGAACTGAAGCTTTCTTT
>few|TRBD2|TRBV5-1|TRBJ2-1
CASSLGGGGYNEQFF
TGCGCCAGCAGCTTGGGTGGCGGGGGGTACAATGAGCAGTTCTTC
>once|-|TRBV7-5|TRBJ2-5
CVRSSDGTGVLETQYF
TGTGTCAGAAGCTCGGATGGGACAGGGGTTTTAGAGACCCAGTACTTC
>-|-|TRBV6-5|TRBJ1-6
CASMSHRDVSSPLHF
TGTGCCAGCATGTCCCACCGGGACGTCAGTTCACCCCTCCACTTT
>-|-|TRBV10-3|TRBJ1-2
CAITDSLGNGYTF
TGTGCCATCACCGACAGCCTCGGTAATGGCTACACCTTC
>-|TRBD1|TRBV7-2|TRBJ1-5
CASSTGTGGVRAQHF
TGTGCCAGCAGCACGGGGACAGGGGGGGTAAGGGCCCAGCATTTT
>few|-|TRBV27|TRBJ1-4
CASSLPNEKLFF
TGTGCCAGCAGTTTGCCTAATGAAAAACTGTTTTTT
>-|-|TRBV5-1|TRBJ1-3
CASSLDRVSGNTIYF
TGCGCCAGCAGCTTGGACAGGGTCTCTGGAAACACCATATATTTT
>-|-|TRBV5-1|TRBJ1-2
CASSTLNYGYTF
TGCGCCAGCAGCACTCTGAACTATGGCTACACCTTC
>-|-|TRBV11-3|TRBJ2-1
CASSLDRGNANEQFF
TGTGCCAGCAGCTTAGATAGGGGAAACGCCAATGAGCAGTTCTTC
>-|-|TRBV6-2/TRBV6-3|TRBJ1-1
CASSYVWGDAEAFF
TGTGCCAGCAGTTACGTGTGGGGGGATGCTGAAGCTTTCTTT
>-|-|TRBV6-5|TRBJ1-2
CASSYRQGYGYTF
TGTGCCAGCAGTTACAGGCAGGGTTATGGCTACACCTTC
>-|-|TRBV19|TRBJ1-2
CASTVGTLNYGYTF
TGTGCCAGTACCGTCGGGACCCTTAACTATGGCTACACCTTC
>-|TRBD1|TRBV18|TRBJ1-1
CASSLGQQYLNTEAFF
TGTGCCAGCTCACTGGGACAGCAATACTTGAACACTGAAGCTTTCTTT
>-|TRBD2|TRBV30|TRBJ2-6
CAWSVRLAGGSSGANVLTF
TGTGCCTGGAGTGTACGACTAGCGGGGGGTTCCTCTGGGGCCAACGTCCTGACTTTC
>-|TRBD1|TRBV2|TRBJ1-5
CASRLGTGGNQPQHF
TGTGCCAGCAGGTTAGGGACAGGGGGCAATCAGCCCCAGCATTTT
>-|-|TRBV12-5|TRBJ2-1
CASGHTRYNEQFF
TGTGCTAGCGGTCATACGAGGTACAATGAGCAGTTCTTC
>-|TRBD1|TRBV19|TRBJ1-4
CASSMKGTGQLFF
TGTGCCAGTAGTATGAAAGGGACAGGCCAACTGTTTTTT
>-|-|TRBV27|TRBJ1-5
CASSLKGTSQPQHF
TGTGCCAGCAGCCTGAAGGGCACCTCTCAGCCCCAGCATTTT
>-|-|TRBV29-1|TRBJ1-4
CSGWTSGEKLFF
TGCAGCGGTTGGACATCGGGAGAAAAACTGTTTTTT
>-|-|TRBV6-5|TRBJ2-2
CASSYRRNTGELFF
TGTGCCAGTTCGTACAGGAGAAACACCGGGGAGCTGTTTTTT